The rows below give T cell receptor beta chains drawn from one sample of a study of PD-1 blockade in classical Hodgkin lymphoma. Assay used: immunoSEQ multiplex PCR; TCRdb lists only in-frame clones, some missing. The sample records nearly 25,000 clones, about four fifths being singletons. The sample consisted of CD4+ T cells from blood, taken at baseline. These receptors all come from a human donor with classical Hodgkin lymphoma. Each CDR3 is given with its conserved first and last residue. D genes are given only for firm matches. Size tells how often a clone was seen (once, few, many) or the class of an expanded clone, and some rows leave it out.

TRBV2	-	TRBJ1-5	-	CASRDFENQPQHF	TGTGCCAGTAGGGACTTTGAAAATCAGCCCCAGCATTTT
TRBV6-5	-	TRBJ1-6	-	CASSYGTLNNSPLHF	TGTGCCAGCAGTTACGGGACACTTAATAATTCACCCCTCCACTTT
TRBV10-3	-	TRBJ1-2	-	CAISEGVGLVGYTF	TGTGCCATCAGTGAAGGGGTTGGGCTGGTTGGCTACACCTTC
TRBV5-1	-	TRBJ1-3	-	CASSLGDSGNTIYF	TGCGCCAGCAGCTTGGGTGACTCTGGAAACACCATATATTTT
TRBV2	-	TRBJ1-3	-	CASNLDSSGNTIYF	TGTGCCAGCAATTTGGACAGCTCTGGAAACACCATATATTTT
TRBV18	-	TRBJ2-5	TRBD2	CASSPIAGGRETQYF	TGTGCCAGCTCACCAATAGCGGGGGGTCGGGAGACCCAGTACTTC
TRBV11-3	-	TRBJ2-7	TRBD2	CASSFSGTSYEQYF	TGTGCCAGCAGCTTCTCCGGGACTAGCTACGAGCAGTACTTC
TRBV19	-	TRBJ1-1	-	CASSIRTGEAFF	TGTGCCAGTAGTATTCGTACAGGTGAAGCTTTCTTT
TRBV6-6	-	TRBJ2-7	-	CASSYPDSDEQYF	TGTGCCAGCAGTTACCCGGACAGCGACGAGCAGTACTTC
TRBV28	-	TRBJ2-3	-	CAFRDGTTDTQYF	TGTGCCTTCCGGGACGGTACCACAGATACGCAGTATTTT
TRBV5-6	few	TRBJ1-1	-	CASSLLQAEAFF	TGTGCCAGCAGCTTGTTGCAGGCAGAAGCTTTCTTT
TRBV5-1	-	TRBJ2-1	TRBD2	CASSGGDSYNEQFF	TGCGCCAGCAGCGGGGGGGACTCCTACAATGAGCAGTTCTTC
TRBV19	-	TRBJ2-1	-	CASSIRDNEQFF	TGTGCCAGTAGTATCCGGGACAATGAGCAGTTCTTC
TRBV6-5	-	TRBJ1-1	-	CASSRRYTEAFF	TGTGCCAGCAGCCGGAGGTACACTGAAGCTTTCTTT
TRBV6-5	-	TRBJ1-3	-	CASSGTDSGNTIYF	TGTGCCAGCAGTGGGACGGATTCTGGAAACACCATATATTTT
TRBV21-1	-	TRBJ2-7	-	CASSKVGGTVLIHYEQYF	TGTGCCAGCAGCAAAGTGGGAGGGACAGTCCTAATTCATTACGAGCAGTACTTC
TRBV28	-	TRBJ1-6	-	CASSLAQPGDSPLHF	TGTGCCAGCAGTTTGGCCCAACCCGGGGATTCACCCCTCCACTTT
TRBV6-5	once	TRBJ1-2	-	CASSRDSRGGYTF	TGTGCCAGCAGTCGAGACAGTAGGGGTGGCTACACCTTC
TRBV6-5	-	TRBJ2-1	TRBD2	CASSYSASGGANEQFF	TGTGCCAGCAGTTACTCGGCTAGCGGGGGGGCCAATGAGCAGTTCTTC
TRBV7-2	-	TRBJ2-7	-	CASSLADYYEQYF	TGTGCCAGCAGCTTAGCTGACTACTACGAGCAGTACTTC
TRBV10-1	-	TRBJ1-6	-	CASSRKSPSYNSPLHF	TGCGCCAGCAGCAGAAAGTCACCGTCTTATAATTCACCCCTCCACTTT
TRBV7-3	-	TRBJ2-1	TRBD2	CASSARLAGLNEQFF	TGTGCCAGCAGCGCCAGACTAGCGGGTCTCAATGAGCAGTTCTTC
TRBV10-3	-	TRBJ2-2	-	CAISIGPGELFF	TGTGCCATCAGTATAGGACCCGGGGAGCTGTTTTTT
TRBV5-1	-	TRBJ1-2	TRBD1	CASSLGQGAGGYTF	TGCGCCAGCAGCCTGGGACAGGGGGCAGGAGGCTACACCTTC
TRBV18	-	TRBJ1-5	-	CASSLGDNQPQHF	TGTGCCAGCTCCCTCGGGGACAATCAGCCCCAGCATTTT
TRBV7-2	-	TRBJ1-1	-	CASSFSENTEAFF	TGTGCCAGCAGCTTCAGTGAGAACACTGAAGCTTTCTTT
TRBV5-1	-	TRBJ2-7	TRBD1	CASSDPGQGLEQYF	TGCGCCAGCAGCGACCCGGGACAGGGTCTCGAGCAGTACTTC
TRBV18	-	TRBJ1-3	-	CASSPLARSPSGNTIYF	TGTGCCAGCTCACCACTTGCACGCTCCCCCTCTGGAAACACCATATATTTT
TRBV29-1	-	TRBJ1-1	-	CSVDGDGTEAFF	TGCAGCGTTGATGGGGACGGCACTGAAGCTTTCTTT
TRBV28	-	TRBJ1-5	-	CASSGNQPQHF	TGTGCCAGCAGTGGCAATCAGCCCCAGCATTTT
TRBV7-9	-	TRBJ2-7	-	CASSPRGGGAYEQYF	TGTGCCAGCAGCCCTCGGGGAGGGGGCGCATACGAGCAGTACTTC
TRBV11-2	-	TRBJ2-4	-	CASSLTGMAKNIQYF	TGTGCCAGCAGCCTAACAGGGATGGCCAAAAACATTCAGTACTTC
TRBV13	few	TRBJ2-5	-	CASSEGGQETQYF	TGTGCCAGCAGCGAGGGGGGGCAAGAGACCCAGTACTTC
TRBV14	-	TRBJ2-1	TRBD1	CASSPTGQGERQFF	TGTGCCAGCAGCCCAACAGGACAGGGGGAACGGCAGTTCTTC
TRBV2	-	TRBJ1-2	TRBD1	CASRRWQRDRGFSANYGYTF	TGTGCCAGCCGGCGTTGGCAGCGGGACAGGGGTTTTTCAGCTAACTATGGCTACACCTTC
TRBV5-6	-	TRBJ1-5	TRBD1	CASSLIGTGVQPQHF	TGTGCCAGCAGCTTGATCGGGACAGGGGTTCAGCCCCAGCATTTT
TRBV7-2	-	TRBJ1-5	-	CASSLPGLFNQPQHF	TGTGCCAGCAGCTTACCGGGACTGTTCAATCAGCCCCAGCATTTT
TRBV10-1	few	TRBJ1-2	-	CASPGSLELF	TGCGCCAGCCCCGGGTCCCTTGAACTTTTC
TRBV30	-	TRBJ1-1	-	CAWTSTGYEAFF	TGTGCCTGGACTTCGACTGGATATGAAGCTTTCTTT
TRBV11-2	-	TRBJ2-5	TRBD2	CASSLSASGGQETQYF	TGTGCCAGCAGCTTATCCGCCAGCGGGGGCCAAGAGACCCAGTACTTC
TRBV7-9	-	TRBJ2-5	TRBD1	CASSRQLPGTDKQETQYF	TGTGCCAGCAGCCGCCAACTTCCCGGGACAGATAAACAAGAGACCCAGTACTTC
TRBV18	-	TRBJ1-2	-	CASSGTPTNYGYTF	TGTGCCAGCTCAGGGACACCAACTAACTATGGCTACACCTTC
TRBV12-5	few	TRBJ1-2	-	CASGLSLDYTF	TGTGCTAGTGGTTTGTCTTTGGACTACACCTTC
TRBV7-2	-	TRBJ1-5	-	CASSFKGPDSNQPQHF	TGTGCCAGCAGCTTCAAGGGACCCGATAGCAATCAGCCCCAGCATTTT
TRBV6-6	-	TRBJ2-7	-	CASGSILEQYF	TGTGCCAGCGGCTCTATCCTCGAGCAGTACTTC
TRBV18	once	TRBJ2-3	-	CASSPREGGTDTQYF	TGTGCCAGCTCACCACGGGAAGGAGGCACAGATACGCAGTATTTT